This T cell receptor (beta chain) appears in the sequencing data of a study of shared clonotypes between healthy human individuals. General study points: Non-shared clonotypes displayed generation probabilities falling below those of clonotypes present in all four donors.

CD45RO-negative cells were positively selected for CCR7, leaving out terminally differentiated effector memory CD45RA+ cells. TCRdb's copy holds only in-frame clones and misses some; the assay was immunoSEQ multiplex PCR. Of around 2,100,000 clones listed, around 96% are singletons. The germline gives CDR1 MNHEY, CDR2 SMNVEV (reference sequence). This CDR3 region has 15 residues. The germline V and J ends were trimmed by 2 bases and 2 bases, with 13 bases remaining between them. On this clone itself: Its specificity is not known.

The source of this sequence is a man in his late teens or twenties in good health. The rearrangement links TRBV27 to TRBJ2-7, with D possibly TRBD2 on 5 matching bases. The sample consisted of naive CD8+ T cells sorted from blood. The CDR3 DNA sequence: TGTGCCAGCAGTTTAGTCAAGGACTCCCCCTACGAGCAGTACTTC. Translating gives CASSLVKDSPYEQYF.